Here is one T cell receptor (beta chain) with its context. This table comes from immunoSEQ multiplex PCR, and its TCRdb copy is limited to in-frame clones, with some not included. Of under 200,000 clones in the sample, 86% are singletons; the top ten hold approximately 3.5%. This sample stems from a study of blood T cell repertoires in COVID-19. Across the whole study: In each case, the material was cDNA or gDNA derived from T cells, B-cell-depleted T cells, or PBMCs.

Germline V gives CDR1 SNHLY, CDR2 FYNNEI. Trimming took off 6 bases at V and 0 bases at J, with 18 bases between the two ends. The CDR3 runs 16 residues. This clonotype was sampled from a man aged 65 to 79 with acute or convalescent COVID-19. This chain links TRBV2 with TRBJ2-7; D is unclear. The sample consisted of peripheral blood. In nucleotides, the CDR3 is TGTGCCAGCAGGGCCCTCCACGCGGAGAGCTCCTACGAGCAGTACTTC. Its translation: CASRALHAESSYEQYF. Supplemented by reference TRBV2 and TRBJ2-7, the full variable domain reads EPEVTQTPSHQVTQMGQEVILRCVPISNHLYFYWYRQILGQKVEFLVSFYNNEISEKSEIFDDQFSVERPDGSNFTLKIRSTKLEDSAMYFCASRALHAESSYEQYFGPGTRLTVT.